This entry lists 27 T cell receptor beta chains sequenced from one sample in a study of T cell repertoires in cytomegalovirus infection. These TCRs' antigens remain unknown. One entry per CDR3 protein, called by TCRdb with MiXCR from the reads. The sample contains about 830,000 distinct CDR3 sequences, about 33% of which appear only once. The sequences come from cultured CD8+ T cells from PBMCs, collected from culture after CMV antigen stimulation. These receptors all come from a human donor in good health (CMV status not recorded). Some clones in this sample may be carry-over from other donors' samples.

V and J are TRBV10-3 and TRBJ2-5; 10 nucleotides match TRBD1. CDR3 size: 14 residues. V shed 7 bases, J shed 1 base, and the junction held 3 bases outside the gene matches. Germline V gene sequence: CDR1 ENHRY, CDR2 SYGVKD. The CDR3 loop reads CAIKGTGAQETQYF. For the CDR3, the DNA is TGTGCCATCAAGGGGACAGGGGCCCAAGAGACCCAGTACTTC.

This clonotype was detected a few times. The chain's CDR3 is CASSLSLAKDNEQFF. DNA for the CDR3: TGTGCCAGCAGCTTATCACTAGCGAAGGACAATGAGCAGTTCTTC. The rearrangement links TRBV11-2 to TRBJ2-1; 7 positions agree with TRBD2. The V segment lost 2 bases and the J segment 5 bases; nucleotides outside the gene matches: 6. Germline V gives CDR1 SGHAT, CDR2 FQNNGV. This CDR3 is 15 amino acids long.

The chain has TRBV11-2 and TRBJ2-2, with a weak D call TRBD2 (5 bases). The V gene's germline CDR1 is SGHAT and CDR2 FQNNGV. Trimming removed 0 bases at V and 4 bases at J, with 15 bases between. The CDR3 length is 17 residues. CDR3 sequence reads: CASSLETGSSVTGELFF. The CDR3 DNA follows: TGTGCCAGCAGCTTAGAGACGGGGAGTTCGGTCACCGGGGAGCTGTTTTTT.

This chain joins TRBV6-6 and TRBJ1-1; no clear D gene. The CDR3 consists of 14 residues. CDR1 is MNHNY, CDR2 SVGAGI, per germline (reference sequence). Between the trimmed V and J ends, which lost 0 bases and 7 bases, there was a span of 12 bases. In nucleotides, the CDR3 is TGTGCCAGCAGTTACTCGTCGGGAAGACATGAAGCTTTCTTT. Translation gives CASSYSSGRHEAFF.

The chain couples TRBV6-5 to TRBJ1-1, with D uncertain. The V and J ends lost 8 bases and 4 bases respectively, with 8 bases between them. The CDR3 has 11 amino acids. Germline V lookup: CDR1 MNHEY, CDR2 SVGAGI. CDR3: CASSGFTEAFF. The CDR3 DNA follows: TGTGCCAGCTCCGGGTTCACTGAAGCTTTCTTT.

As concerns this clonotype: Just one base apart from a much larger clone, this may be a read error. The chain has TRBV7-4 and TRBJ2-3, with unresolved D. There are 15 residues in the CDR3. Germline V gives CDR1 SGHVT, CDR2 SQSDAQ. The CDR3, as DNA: TGTGTCAGCAGCCCCCATAAGCGTTCGGGAGATACGCAGTATTTT. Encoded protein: CVSSPHKRSGDTQYF. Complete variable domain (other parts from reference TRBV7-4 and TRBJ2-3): GAGVSQSPRYKVAKRGRDVALRCDSISGHVTLYWYRQTLGQGSEVLTYSQSDAQRDKSGRPSGRFSAERPERSVSTLKIQRTEQGDSAVYLCVSSPHKRSGDTQYFGPGTRLTVL.

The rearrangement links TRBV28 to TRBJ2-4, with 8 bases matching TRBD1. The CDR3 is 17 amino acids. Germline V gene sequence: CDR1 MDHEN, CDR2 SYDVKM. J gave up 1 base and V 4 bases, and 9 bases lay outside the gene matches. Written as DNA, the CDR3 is TGTGCCAGCAGTTCTCCCGACAGGGGCTGGGCCAAAAACATTCAGTACTTC. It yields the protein CASSSPDRGWAKNIQYF.

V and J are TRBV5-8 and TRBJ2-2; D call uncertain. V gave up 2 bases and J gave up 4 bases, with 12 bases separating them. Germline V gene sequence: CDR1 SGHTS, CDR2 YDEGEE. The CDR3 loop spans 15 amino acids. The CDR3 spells CASSLEELGTGELFF. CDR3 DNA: TGTGCCAGCAGCTTAGAGGAACTCGGCACCGGGGAGCTGTTTTTT.

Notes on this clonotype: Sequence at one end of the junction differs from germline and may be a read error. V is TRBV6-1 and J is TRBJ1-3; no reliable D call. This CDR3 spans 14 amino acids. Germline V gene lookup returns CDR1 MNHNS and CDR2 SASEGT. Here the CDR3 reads CANSSSGGGNTIYF. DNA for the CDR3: TGTGCCAACAGTTCGTCAGGTGGAGGAAACACCATATATTTT.

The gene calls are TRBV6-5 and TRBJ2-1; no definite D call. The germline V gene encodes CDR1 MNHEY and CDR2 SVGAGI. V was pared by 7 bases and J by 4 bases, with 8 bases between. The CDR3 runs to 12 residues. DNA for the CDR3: TGTGCCAGCACTGACATTTACAATGAGCAGTTCTTC. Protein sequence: CASTDIYNEQFF.

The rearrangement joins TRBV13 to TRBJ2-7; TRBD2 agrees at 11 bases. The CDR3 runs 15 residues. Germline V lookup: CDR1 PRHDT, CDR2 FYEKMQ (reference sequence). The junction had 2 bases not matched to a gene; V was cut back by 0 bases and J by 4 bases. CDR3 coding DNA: TGTGCCAGCAGCTTAGGGGGGACTAGCGGATACGAGCAGTACTTC. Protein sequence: CASSLGGTSGYEQYF.

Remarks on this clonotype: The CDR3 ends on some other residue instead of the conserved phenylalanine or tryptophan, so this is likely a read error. DNA for the CDR3: TGTGCCAGCAAGACAGGGGAGTACGAGCAGTACGCC. Encoded protein: CASKTGEYEQYA. This chain joins TRBV28 and TRBJ2-7, with 8 bases matching TRBD1. J was trimmed by 4 bases and V by 7 bases; bases with no gene match: 3. The germline CDR1 and CDR2 sequences are MDHEN and SYDVKM. The CDR3 spans 12 residues.

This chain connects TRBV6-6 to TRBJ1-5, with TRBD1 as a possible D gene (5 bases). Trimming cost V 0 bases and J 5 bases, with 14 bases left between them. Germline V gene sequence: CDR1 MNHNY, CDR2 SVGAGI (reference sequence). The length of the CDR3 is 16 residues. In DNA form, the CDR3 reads TGTGCCAGCAGTTACTCGATCCGGGGCCCAGATCAGCCCCAGCATTTT. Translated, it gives CASSYSIRGPDQPQHF.

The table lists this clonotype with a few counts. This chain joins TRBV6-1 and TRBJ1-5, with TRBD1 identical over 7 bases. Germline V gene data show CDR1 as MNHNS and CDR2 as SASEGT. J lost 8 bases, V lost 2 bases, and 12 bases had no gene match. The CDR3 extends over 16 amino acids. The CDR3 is CASSEYSLDRTEPQHF. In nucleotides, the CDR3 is TGTGCCAGCAGTGAATATTCCCTGGACAGGACAGAGCCCCAGCATTTT.

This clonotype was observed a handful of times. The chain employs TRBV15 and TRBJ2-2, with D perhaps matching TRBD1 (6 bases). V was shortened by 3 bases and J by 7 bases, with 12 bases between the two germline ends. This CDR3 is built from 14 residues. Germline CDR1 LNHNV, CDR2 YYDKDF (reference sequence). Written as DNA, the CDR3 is TGTGCCACCAGCAGTGCCTACAGGGACGGGGAGCTGTTTTTT. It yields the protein CATSSAYRDGELFF.

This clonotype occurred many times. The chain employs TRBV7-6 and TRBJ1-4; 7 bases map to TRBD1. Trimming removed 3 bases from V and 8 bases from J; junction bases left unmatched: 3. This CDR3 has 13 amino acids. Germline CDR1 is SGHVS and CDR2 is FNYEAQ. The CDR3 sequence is CASSLGTAEKLFF. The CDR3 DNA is TGTGCCAGCAGCTTGGGGACAGCGGAAAAACTGTTTTTT.

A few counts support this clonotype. The CDR3 reads CSARDPEKYQETQYF. DNA of the CDR3: TGCAGTGCTAGAGATCCTGAAAAGTACCAAGAGACCCAGTACTTC. The chain is built from TRBV20-1 and TRBJ2-5; D gene uncertain. CDR3 size: 15 residues. Germline loops: CDR1 DFQATT, CDR2 SNEGSKA (reference sequence). Trimming took off 0 bases at V and 0 bases at J, with 11 bases between the two ends.

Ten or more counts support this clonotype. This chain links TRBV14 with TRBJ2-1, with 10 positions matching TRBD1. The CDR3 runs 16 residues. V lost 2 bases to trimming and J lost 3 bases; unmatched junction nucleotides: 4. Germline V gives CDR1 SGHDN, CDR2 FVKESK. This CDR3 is CASSQPGQGYYNEQFF. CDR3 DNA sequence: TGTGCCAGCAGCCAACCGGGACAGGGGTACTACAATGAGCAGTTCTTC. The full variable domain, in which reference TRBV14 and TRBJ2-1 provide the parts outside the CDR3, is EAGVTQFPSHSVIEKGQTVTLRCDPISGHDNLYWYRRVMGKEIKFLLHFVKESKQDESGMPNNRFLAERTGGTYSTLKVQPAELEDSGVYFCASSQPGQGYYNEQFFGPGTRLTVL.

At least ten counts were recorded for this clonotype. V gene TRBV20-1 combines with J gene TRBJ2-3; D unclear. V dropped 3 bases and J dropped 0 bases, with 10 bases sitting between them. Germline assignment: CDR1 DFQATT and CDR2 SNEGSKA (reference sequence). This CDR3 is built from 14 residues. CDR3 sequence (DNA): TGCAGTGCTAGCGCCGGAACTAGCACAGATACGCAGTATTTT. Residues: CSASAGTSTDTQYF.

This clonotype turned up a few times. The CDR3, as DNA: TGTGCCAGCAGCCCCCGCTCCGGCTTGGGACAGGGGGCGCCGAACACTGAAGCTTTCTTT. Residues: CASSPRSGLGQGAPNTEAFF. The J gene is TRBJ1-1, the V gene TRBV7-3, with 12 bases identical to TRBD1. This CDR3 is built from 20 residues. The germline gives CDR1 SGHTA, CDR2 FQGTGA. J was trimmed by 1 base and V by 5 bases; bases with no gene match: 17.

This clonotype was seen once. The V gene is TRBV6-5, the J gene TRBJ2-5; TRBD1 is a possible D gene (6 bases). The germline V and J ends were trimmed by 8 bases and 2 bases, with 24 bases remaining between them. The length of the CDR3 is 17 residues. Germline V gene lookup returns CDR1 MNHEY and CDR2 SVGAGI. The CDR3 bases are TGTGCCAGCTCCTACCGGGACATTGAAATTAATCAAGAGACCCAGTACTTC. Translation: CASSYRDIEINQETQYF.

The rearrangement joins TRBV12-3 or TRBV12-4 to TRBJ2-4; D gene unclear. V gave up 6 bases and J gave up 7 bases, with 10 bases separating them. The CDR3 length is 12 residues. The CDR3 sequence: CASSDGENIQYF. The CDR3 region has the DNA TGTGCCAGCAGCGACGGAGAGAACATTCAGTACTTC.

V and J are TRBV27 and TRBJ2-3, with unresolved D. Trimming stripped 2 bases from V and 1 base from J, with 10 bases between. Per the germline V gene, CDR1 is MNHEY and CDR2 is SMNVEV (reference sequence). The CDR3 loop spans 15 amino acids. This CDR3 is CASSLTARGTDTQYF. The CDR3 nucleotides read TGTGCCAGCAGTTTAACGGCAAGGGGCACAGATACGCAGTATTTT.

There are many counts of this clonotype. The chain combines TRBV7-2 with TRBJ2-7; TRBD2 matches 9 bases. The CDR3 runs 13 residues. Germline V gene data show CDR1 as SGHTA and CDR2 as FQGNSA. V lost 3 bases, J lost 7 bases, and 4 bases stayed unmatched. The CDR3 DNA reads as TGTGCCAGCAGCTTCGGGCTAGCGGGAGAGCAGTACGTC. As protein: CASSFGLAGEQYV.

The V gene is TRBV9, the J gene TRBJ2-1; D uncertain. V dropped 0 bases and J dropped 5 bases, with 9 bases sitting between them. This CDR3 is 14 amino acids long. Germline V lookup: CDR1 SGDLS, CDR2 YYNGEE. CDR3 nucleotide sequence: TGTGCCAGCAGCGTAGGAGACATAGACAATGAGCAGTTCTTC. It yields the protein CASSVGDIDNEQFF.

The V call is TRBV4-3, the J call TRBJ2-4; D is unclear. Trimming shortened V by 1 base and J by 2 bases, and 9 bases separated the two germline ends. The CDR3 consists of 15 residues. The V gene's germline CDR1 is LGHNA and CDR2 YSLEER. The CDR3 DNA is TGCGCCAGCAGCCAAGGTTCAAACTCCAAAAACATTCAGTACTTC. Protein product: CASSQGSNSKNIQYF.

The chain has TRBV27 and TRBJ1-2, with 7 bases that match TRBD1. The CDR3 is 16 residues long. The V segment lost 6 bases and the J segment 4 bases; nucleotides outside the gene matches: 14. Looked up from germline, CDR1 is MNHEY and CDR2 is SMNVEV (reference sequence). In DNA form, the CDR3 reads TGTGCCAGCAGCCAAGAGACAGGGCCCTTTCCCTATGGCTACACCTTC. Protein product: CASSQETGPFPYGYTF.